This is a list of T cell receptor beta chains from one sample in a study of blood T cell repertoires in COVID-19. Method: immunoSEQ multiplex PCR; TCRdb's copy keeps in-frame clones and lacks some. The table includes 80,000 or so clones, about four fifths detected once. Specimen: peripheral blood. These receptors were obtained from a man aged 55 to 70 with acute or convalescent COVID-19. CDR3s include the opening cysteine and the closing phenylalanine or tryptophan. The D gene is left open where the match is weak. Rows give clone size only sometimes, using once, few, many, or a class for an expanded clone.

abundance,j_gene,v_gene,d_gene,CDR3nt,CDR3aa
-,TRBJ2-7,TRBV29-1,TRBD2,TGCAGCGTTGTTTTCGGCGGGAGTACCTACGAGCAGTACTTC,CSVVFGGSTYEQYF
-,TRBJ2-3,TRBV30,-,TGTGCCTGGTCAAGGGGGAGCACAGATACGCAGTATTTT,CAWSRGSTDTQYF
-,TRBJ2-3,TRBV5-4,TRBD2,TGTGCCAGCAGCTTGCGGGCTAGCGGGGGCACAGATACGCAGTATTTT,CASSLRASGGTDTQYF
-,TRBJ1-2,TRBV27,-,TGTGCCAGCAGTGTAAGCAGGGTTCCCCTGTATGGCTACACCTTC,CASSVSRVPLYGYTF
-,TRBJ2-3,TRBV27,TRBD2,TGTGCCAGCAGTGAAGGACTAGCGGGAGGTGCGCAGTATTTT,CASSEGLAGGAQYF
few,TRBJ1-4,TRBV28,-,TGTGCCAGAAACCAGGCGGGGCTGGTTCAAAAACTGTTTTTT,CARNQAGLVQKLFF
many,TRBJ1-2,TRBV2,-,TGTGCCACCAAGACAGACGGCACCTCTTACTATGGCTACACCTTC,CATKTDGTSYYGYTF
-,TRBJ2-3,TRBV6-5,TRBD2,TGTGCCAGCAGCCGCCGGGGGGGGGATACGCAGTATTTT,CASSRRGGDTQYF
-,TRBJ2-2,TRBV5-5,TRBD2,TGTGCCAGCAGCCTTCTCACTAGCGGGAGGAGCGTCGGGGAGCTGTTTTTT,CASSLLTSGRSVGELFF
-,TRBJ2-5,TRBV19,-,TGTGCCAGTAGTATATCTCGGGGGGCCCAAGAGACCCAGTACTTC,CASSISRGAQETQYF
-,TRBJ2-7,TRBV5-6,TRBD2,TGTGCCAGCAGCCCCCTCAGCGGGGGGCTTTCCTACGAGCAGTACTTC,CASSPLSGGLSYEQYF
once,TRBJ1-2,TRBV30,TRBD1,TGTGCCTGGACCTCGGACAGGTTTAGTGGCTACACCTTC,CAWTSDRFSGYTF
-,TRBJ2-5,TRBV19,TRBD2,TGTGCCAGTAGTATGGGACTAGCGGGGGGGGGTCAAGAGACCCAGTACTTC,CASSMGLAGGGQETQYF
-,TRBJ1-1,TRBV5-1,-,TGCGCCAGCAGCCGGGAGGGGCAGAACACTGAAGCTTTCTTT,CASSREGQNTEAFF
-,TRBJ1-5,TRBV6-6,TRBD1,TGTGCCAGCAGTTACGGGGGACAGACTAATCAGCCCCAGCATTTT,CASSYGGQTNQPQHF
-,TRBJ2-1,TRBV7-2,-,TGTGCCAGCAGCTTAACAGGCTCGACCTACAATGAGCAGTTCTTC,CASSLTGSTYNEQFF
few,TRBJ1-4,TRBV5-6,TRBD1,TGTGCCAGCAGCCCTGGGACAGGGGCTTTTAATGAAAAACTGTTTTTT,CASSPGTGAFNEKLFF
once,TRBJ2-1,TRBV5-1,TRBD2,TGCGCCAGCAGCCTCCCCAGCGGGAGGATAGCCTACAATGAGCAGTTCTTC,CASSLPSGRIAYNEQFF
once,TRBJ2-6,TRBV3-1/TRBV3-2,TRBD1,TGTGCCAGCAGCCAGACCCAAGGGGGCAATGCTGGGGCCAACGTCCTGACTTTC,CASSQTQGGNAGANVLTF
-,TRBJ1-6,TRBV28,TRBD1,TGTGCCAGCAGTTCCAATACAGGGGTGGGGTCACCCCTCCACTTT,CASSSNTGVGSPLHF
once,TRBJ2-1,TRBV15,-,TGTGCCACCAGCATAGGGGATTACAATGAGCAGTTCTTC,CATSIGDYNEQFF
-,TRBJ1-1,TRBV12-5,-,TGTGCTAGTGGTTTCCTCACAGGGAACACTGAAGCTTTCTTT,CASGFLTGNTEAFF
-,TRBJ1-2,TRBV28,-,TGTGCCAGCAGTTTCAGGGGAGGCTACACCTTC,CASSFRGGYTF
-,TRBJ1-5,TRBV3-1/TRBV3-2,TRBD1,TGTGCCAGCAGCCCAACAGGGGACCGGCAGCCCCAGCATTTT,CASSPTGDRQPQHF
-,TRBJ2-2,TRBV7-2,-,TGTGCCAGCAGCCCCCTTCGGGGGAACACCGGGGAGCTGTTTTTT,CASSPLRGNTGELFF
once,TRBJ1-1,TRBV2,-,TGTGCCAGCAGTGAGGTGCTAGGCGCTTTCTTT,CASSEVLGAFF
-,TRBJ1-2,TRBV2,-,TGTGCCAGCAGTGAATGGGGCGGAAGGGGAGGCTATGGCTACACCTTC,CASSEWGGRGGYGYTF
-,TRBJ1-5,TRBV9,-,TGTGCCAGCAGCGTAGAGGGGACACCTGATTTGCCCCAGCATTTT,CASSVEGTPDLPQHF
-,TRBJ1-6,TRBV6-5,-,TGTGCCAGCAGGAGGGTCCCTAATTCACCCCTCCACTTT,CASRRVPNSPLHF
-,TRBJ2-2,TRBV18,-,TGTGCCAGTAGATCTGATCTCACCGGGGAGCTGTTTTTT,CASRSDLTGELFF
once,TRBJ2-3,TRBV18,TRBD2,TGTGCCAGCTCAACCTACGGGGGGGGTGTCACAGATACGCAGTATTTT,CASSTYGGGVTDTQYF
-,TRBJ1-2,TRBV5-3,-,TGTGCCAGAAGCCCCTCACGGACTTTTGATGGCTACACCTTC,CARSPSRTFDGYTF
-,TRBJ1-2,TRBV4-3,-,TGCGCCAGCAGCCAAACAGGGAGGGCTGACTATGGCTACACCTTC,CASSQTGRADYGYTF
-,TRBJ1-2,TRBV4-1,-,TGCGCCAGCAGCCAAGATACAGTTCTAGCTGAGTTCTATGGCTACACCTTC,CASSQDTVLAEFYGYTF
-,TRBJ1-4,TRBV29-1,-,TGCAGCGTTGAAGATGTGGCAGCAGGAGGAGAAAAACTGTTTTTT,CSVEDVAAGGEKLFF
-,TRBJ1-4,TRBV3-1/TRBV3-2,-,TGTGCCAGCAGCCAAGATGAGCGACAGAGACTGTTTTTT,CASSQDERQRLFF
-,TRBJ2-1,TRBV4-3,-,TGCGCCAGCAGCCAAGATTACCGGGCCTACAATGAGCAGTTCTTC,CASSQDYRAYNEQFF